Shown below are 19 T cell receptor beta chains from a single sample sequenced in a study of blood T cells in healthy people across ages. A second PCR, run for roughly 7 to 12 cycles, used a sample-barcoded 5' primer plus a J-beta primer mix. MiXCR, applied by TCRdb to the 5' RACE reads, yields one record per CDR3 protein. The sample lists fewer than 2,000,000 distinct CDR3 sequences; more than 35% were seen once. Sequencing was done on a sample of blood. Every receptor here comes from a human donor in good health.

This clonotype was seen a handful of times. J is TRBJ2-5 and V is TRBV4-3, with a possible D match to TRBD2 (6 bases). The J call could be wrong; TRBJ2-7 is a better fit for the DNA end. Germline V gives CDR1 LGHNA, CDR2 YSLEER. CDR3 size: 16 residues. The CDR3 DNA sequence: TGCGCCAGCAGCCTTGGCCTGGGGGGAACTGGCCACGAGCAGTACTTC. This encodes CASSLGLGGTGHEQYF.

The gene calls are TRBV5-1 and TRBJ2-6; 7 bases line up with TRBD2. V gave up 4 bases and J gave up 10 bases; unmatched junction bases: 8. The length of the CDR3 is 14 residues. Germline V gene sequence: CDR1 SGHRS, CDR2 YFSETQ. The CDR3 is CASSPPMGGNVLTF. CDR3 bases: TGCGCCAGCAGCCCCCCGATGGGAGGGAACGTCCTGACTTTC. The full variable domain, its missing parts supplied by reference TRBV5-1 and TRBJ2-6, is KAGVTQTPRYLIKTRGQQVTLSCSPISGHRSVSWYQQTPGQGLQFLFEYFSETQRNKGNFPGRFSGRQFSNSRSEMNVSTLELGDSALYLCASSPPMGGNVLTFGAGSRLTVL.

This chain uses TRBV5-1 with TRBJ2-1; TRBD2 aligns across 10 bases. After removal of 1 base from V and 3 bases from J, the junction contained 10 bases not matched to a gene. The CDR3 consists of 18 residues. Germline CDR1 reads SGHRS; CDR2 reads YFSETQ. The CDR3 sequence: CASSLRPSGGSYYNEQFF. DNA for the CDR3: TGCGCCAGCAGCTTGCGGCCTAGCGGGGGTTCTTACTACAATGAGCAGTTCTTC.

The table lists this clonotype with a few counts. J is TRBJ2-3 and V is TRBV5-1, with unresolved D. From germline, CDR1 is SGHRS and CDR2 YFSETQ. The CDR3 totals 14 residues. The V and J ends lost 1 base and 4 bases respectively, with 10 bases between them. CDR3: CASSLFPGADTQYF. CDR3 coding DNA: TGCGCCAGCAGCTTGTTCCCGGGTGCAGATACGCAGTATTTT.

This clonotype was seen only a few times. The chain combines TRBV13 with TRBJ2-7; no reliable D call. Trimming took 4 bases from V and 7 from J, leaving 8 bases between them. Germline V gene lookup returns CDR1 PRHDT and CDR2 FYEKMQ (reference sequence). The CDR3 loop spans 11 amino acids. The CDR3 DNA reads as TGTGCCAGCAGCTACTACAATGAGCAGTACTTC. Its protein is CASSYYNEQYF.

This chain connects TRBV28 to TRBJ2-1, with 7 positions matching TRBD2. CDR3 length: 18 residues. The germline CDR1 and CDR2 sequences are MDHEN and SYDVKM. V was pared by 3 bases and J by 0 bases, with 11 bases of the junction left unmatched. CDR3 region: CASSLEELAMSSYNEQFF. The CDR3 DNA is TGTGCCAGCAGTTTGGAGGAACTAGCGATGAGCTCCTACAATGAGCAGTTCTTC.

V is TRBV6-2 or TRBV6-3 and J is TRBJ1-1; TRBD1 agrees at 8 bases. The V gene end was trimmed by 5 bases and the J gene end by 6 bases; junction bases not matched to a gene: 26. CDR3 size: 20 residues. In germline, CDR1 is MNHEY, CDR2 SVGEGT. CDR3 amino acids: CASSPLYKGTGMNIISEAFF. The DNA for the CDR3 is TGTGCCAGCAGTCCGCTGTACAAGGGGACAGGCATGAACATCATCTCTGAAGCTTTCTTT.

This clonotype was recorded once. A read error may account for a junction end that differs from germline. The genes are TRBV20-1 and TRBJ2-6; 7 bases are shared with TRBD1. This CDR3 has 18 amino acids. CDR1 is DFQATT and CDR2 is SNEGSKA in the germline V gene (reference sequence). The CDR3 loop is CSARHQGQQSSGANVRTF. The CDR3 DNA is TGCAGTGCTAGACACCAGGGACAGCAGAGCTCTGGGGCCAACGTCCGGACTTTC.

The table lists this clonotype with a few counts. The rearrangement links TRBV2 to TRBJ1-6, with a weak D call TRBD1 (5 bases). CDR3 length equals 12 residues. Between the trimmed V and J ends, which lost 11 bases and 7 bases, there was a span of 12 bases. Germline-derived CDR1 and CDR2 are SNHLY and FYNNEI. CDR3 amino acids: CAGQQWNSPLHF. The CDR3 DNA is TGTGCCGGACAACAGTGGAATTCACCCCTCCACTTT.

This clonotype was seen a handful of times. The gene calls are TRBV7-2 and TRBJ1-2; D is ambiguous. Trimming pared 1 base from V and 8 bases from J, leaving 11 bases between. CDR1 and CDR2 (germline): SGHTA, FQGNSA. The CDR3 runs 13 residues. CDR3 loop: CASSLEVRRGYTF. CDR3 nucleotides: TGTGCCAGCAGCTTAGAGGTCCGTCGCGGCTACACCTTC.

V gene TRBV24-1 combines with J gene TRBJ2-5; 9 bases are shared with TRBD2. V lost 5 bases to trimming and J lost 0 bases; unmatched junction nucleotides: 3. Germline CDR1 KGHDR, CDR2 SFDVKD. CDR3 length: 15 amino acids. The CDR3 DNA follows: TGTGCCACCAGTGGGACTAGCGCGAACCAAGAGACCCAGTACTTC. Translated: CATSGTSANQETQYF.

This clonotype was counted a few times. This chain connects TRBV30 to TRBJ1-5; possibly TRBD1 for D (6 bases). Germline-derived CDR1 and CDR2 are GTSNPN and SVGIG (reference sequence). V dropped 8 bases and J dropped 0 bases, with 17 bases sitting between them. The CDR3 sequence is 15 residues long. CDR3 residues: CARTQQGYSNQPQHF. Here the CDR3 DNA reads TGTGCCCGGACCCAACAGGGATATAGCAATCAGCCCCAGCATTTT.

V gene TRBV29-1 combines with J gene TRBJ2-2, with D possibly TRBD1 on 5 matching bases. Deletions cut 2 bases from V and 7 bases from J, with 14 bases between. The CDR3 sequence is 14 residues long. CDR1 and CDR2 (germline): SQVTM, ANQGSEA. The CDR3 is CSVELAGWDGELFF. Written as DNA, the CDR3 is TGCAGCGTTGAATTGGCAGGGTGGGACGGGGAGCTGTTTTTT.

This clonotype turned up a few times. The gene calls are TRBV27 and TRBJ2-7; D assignment may be TRBD1 or TRBD2 (5 bases each). The CDR3 runs to 16 residues. V lost 5 bases to trimming and J lost 2 bases, with 19 bases between them. Germline CDR1 and CDR2: MNHEY and SMNVEV (reference sequence). CDR3: CASSPTGGLRAYEQYF. CDR3 in DNA: TGTGCCAGCAGTCCAACAGGAGGACTGCGCGCCTACGAGCAGTACTTC.

This chain links TRBV29-1 with TRBJ1-3; D gene uncertain. V was pared by 3 bases and J by 4 bases, with 4 bases between. Per the germline V gene, CDR1 is SQVTM and CDR2 is ANQGSEA. This CDR3 has 11 residues. CDR3 residues: CSVEHGNTIYF. CDR3 bases: TGCAGCGTTGAGCACGGAAACACCATATATTTT.

The V and J genes are TRBV15 and TRBJ2-3; the match to TRBD2 covers 8 bases. V was pared by 5 bases and J by 2 bases, with 9 bases of the junction left unmatched. This CDR3 spans 16 amino acids. CDR1 and CDR2 from the germline V gene are LNHNV and YYDKDF (reference sequence). The CDR3 here is CATSLAAGGFTDTQYF. The CDR3 DNA reads as TGTGCCACCAGCCTCGCCGCGGGGGGTTTCACAGATACGCAGTATTTT.

This clonotype was observed a handful of times. The V call is TRBV5-6, the J call TRBJ2-7, with 8 bases matching TRBD1. V lost 2 bases to trimming and J lost 5 bases; unmatched junction nucleotides: 6. Germline V CDR1 and CDR2: SGHDT, YYEEEE. The CDR3 covers 14 residues. CDR3 in DNA: TGTGCCAGCAGCTTACCAGGGGGCTCGAACGAGCAGTACTTC. Amino acids: CASSLPGGSNEQYF.

CDR3 loop: CASTSGQIYGYTF. The CDR3 bases are TGTGCCAGCACCTCGGGACAGATCTATGGCTACACCTTC. The gene calls are TRBV12-3 or TRBV12-4 and TRBJ1-2, with TRBD1 matching 7 bases. The V segment lost 7 bases and the J segment 4 bases; nucleotides outside the gene matches: 6. The CDR3 totals 13 residues.

The V gene is TRBV9, the J gene TRBJ2-1; the match to TRBD2 covers 11 bases. The CDR3 length is 18 residues. CDR1 and CDR2 from the germline V gene are SGDLS and YYNGEE. V shed 3 bases and J 0 bases; nucleotides not matched to a gene: 8. CDR3 sequence reads: CASSAGLAGASSYNEQFF. The CDR3 nucleotides are TGTGCCAGCAGCGCCGGACTAGCGGGCGCCAGCTCCTACAATGAGCAGTTCTTC.